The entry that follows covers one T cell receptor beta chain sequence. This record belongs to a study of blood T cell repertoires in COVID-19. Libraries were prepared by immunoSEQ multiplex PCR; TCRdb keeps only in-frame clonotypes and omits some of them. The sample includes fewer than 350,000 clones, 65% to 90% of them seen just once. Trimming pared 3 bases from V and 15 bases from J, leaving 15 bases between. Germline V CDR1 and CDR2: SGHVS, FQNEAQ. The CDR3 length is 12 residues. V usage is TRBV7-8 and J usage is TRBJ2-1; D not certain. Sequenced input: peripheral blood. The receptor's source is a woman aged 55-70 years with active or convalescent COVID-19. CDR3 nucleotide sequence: TGTGCCAGCAGCTTCGGGTCCCGAGCTGGGTTCTTC. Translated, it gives CASSFGSRAGFF.